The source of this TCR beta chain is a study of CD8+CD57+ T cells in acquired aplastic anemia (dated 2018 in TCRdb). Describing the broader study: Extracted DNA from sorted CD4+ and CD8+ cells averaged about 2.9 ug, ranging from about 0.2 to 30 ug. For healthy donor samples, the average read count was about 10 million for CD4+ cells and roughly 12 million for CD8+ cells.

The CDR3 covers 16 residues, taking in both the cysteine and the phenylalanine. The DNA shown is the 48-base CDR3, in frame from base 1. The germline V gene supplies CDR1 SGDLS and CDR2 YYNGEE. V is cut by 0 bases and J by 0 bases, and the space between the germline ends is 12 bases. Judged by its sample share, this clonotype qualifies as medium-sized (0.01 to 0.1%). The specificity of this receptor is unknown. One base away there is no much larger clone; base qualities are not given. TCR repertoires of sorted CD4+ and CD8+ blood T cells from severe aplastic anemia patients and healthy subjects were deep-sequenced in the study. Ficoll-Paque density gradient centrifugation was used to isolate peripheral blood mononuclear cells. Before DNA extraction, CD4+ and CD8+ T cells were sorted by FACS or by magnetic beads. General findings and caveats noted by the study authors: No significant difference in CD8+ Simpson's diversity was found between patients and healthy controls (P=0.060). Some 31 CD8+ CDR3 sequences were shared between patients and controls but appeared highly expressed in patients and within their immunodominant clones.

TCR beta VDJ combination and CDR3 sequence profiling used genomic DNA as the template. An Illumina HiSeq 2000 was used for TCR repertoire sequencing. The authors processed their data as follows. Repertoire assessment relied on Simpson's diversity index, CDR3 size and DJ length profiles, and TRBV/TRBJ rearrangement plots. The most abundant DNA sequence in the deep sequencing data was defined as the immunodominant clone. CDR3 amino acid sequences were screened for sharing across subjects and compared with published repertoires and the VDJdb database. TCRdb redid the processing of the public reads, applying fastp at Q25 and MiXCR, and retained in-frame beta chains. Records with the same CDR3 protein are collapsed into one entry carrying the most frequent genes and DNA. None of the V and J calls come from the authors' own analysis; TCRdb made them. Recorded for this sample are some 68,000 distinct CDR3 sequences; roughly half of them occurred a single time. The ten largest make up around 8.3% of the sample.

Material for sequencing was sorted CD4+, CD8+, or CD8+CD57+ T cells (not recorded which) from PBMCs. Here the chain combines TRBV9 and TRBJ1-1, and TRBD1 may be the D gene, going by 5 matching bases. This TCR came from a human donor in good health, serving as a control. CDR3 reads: CASSVGRDDMNTEAFF. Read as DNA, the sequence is TGTGCCAGCAGCGTAGGCCGGGACGACATGAACACTGAAGCTTTCTTT.